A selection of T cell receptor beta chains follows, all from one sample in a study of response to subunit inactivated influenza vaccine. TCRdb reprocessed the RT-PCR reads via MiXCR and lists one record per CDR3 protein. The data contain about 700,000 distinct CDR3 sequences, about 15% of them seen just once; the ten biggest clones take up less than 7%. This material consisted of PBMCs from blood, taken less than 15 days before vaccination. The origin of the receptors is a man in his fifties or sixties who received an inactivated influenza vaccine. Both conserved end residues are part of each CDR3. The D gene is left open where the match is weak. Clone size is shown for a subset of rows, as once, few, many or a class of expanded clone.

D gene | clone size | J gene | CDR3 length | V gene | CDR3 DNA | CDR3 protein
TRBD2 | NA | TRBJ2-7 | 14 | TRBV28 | TGTGCCAGCAGTTTCAGCGGGGTTATCTACGAGCAGTACTTC | CASSFSGVIYEQYF
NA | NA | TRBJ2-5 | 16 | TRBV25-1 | TGTGCCAGCAGTGAACGGGGCGCGGGGTCGGCAGAGACCCAGTACTTC | CASSERGAGSAETQYF
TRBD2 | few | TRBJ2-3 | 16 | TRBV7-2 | TGTGCCAGCAGCCAGGGAGGGGCCCTTAGCACAGATACGCAGTATTTT | CASSQGGALSTDTQYF
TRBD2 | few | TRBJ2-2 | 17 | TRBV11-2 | TGTGCCAGCAGCTCCCCACTAGCGGGGGGGCAGGCCGGGGAGCTGTTTTTT | CASSSPLAGGQAGELFF
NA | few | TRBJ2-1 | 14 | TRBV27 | TGTGCCAGCAGTTTAAATTTTATCAGGGCTGAGCAGTTCTTC | CASSLNFIRAEQFF
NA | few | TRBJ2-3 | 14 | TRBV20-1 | TGCAGTGCCAATGGGGGCAGTCTAACAGATACGCAGTATTTT | CSANGGSLTDTQYF
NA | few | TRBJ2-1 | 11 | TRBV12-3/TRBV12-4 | TGTGCCAGCAGTTTAGACCGTGGGCAGTTCTTC | CASSLDRGQFF
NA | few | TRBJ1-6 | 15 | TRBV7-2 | TGTGCCAGCAGCCCAAGTTGGCAGGGGAATTCACCCCTCCACTTT | CASSPSWQGNSPLHF
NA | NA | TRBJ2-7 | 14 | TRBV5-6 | TGTGCCAGCAGCTGGACCATAGGGGACTACGAGCAGTACTTC | CASSWTIGDYEQYF
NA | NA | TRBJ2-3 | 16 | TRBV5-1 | TGCGCCAGCAGCTTGGCCTCGGGGACCACCGGAGATACGCAGTATTTT | CASSLASGTTGDTQYF
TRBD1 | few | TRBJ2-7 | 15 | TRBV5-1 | TGCGCCAGCAGCGGTACCGGGACAGGGCGGAACGAGCAGTACTTC | CASSGTGTGRNEQYF
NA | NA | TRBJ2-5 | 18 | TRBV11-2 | TGTGCCAGCAGCTTAGACCGACTAGGGCAAAAGTACCAAGAGACCCAGTACTTC | CASSLDRLGQKYQETQYF
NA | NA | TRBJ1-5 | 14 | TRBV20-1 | TGCAGTGCTACCCGGCAGCATAGCAATCAGCCCCAGCATTTT | CSATRQHSNQPQHF
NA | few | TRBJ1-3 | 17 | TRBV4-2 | TGTGCCAGCAGCCAAGAGAGGGTCGGGGCCTCTGGAAACACCATATATTTT | CASSQERVGASGNTIYF
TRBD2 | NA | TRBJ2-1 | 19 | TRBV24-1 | TGTGCCACCAGCAAACCGGGACTAGCGGGAGTCCGCCACGACAATGAGCAGTTCTTC | CATSKPGLAGVRHDNEQFF
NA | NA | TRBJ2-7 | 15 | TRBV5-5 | TGTGCCAGCAGCTTGTTTGGGGAATCAAGGTACGAGCAGTACTTC | CASSLFGESRYEQYF
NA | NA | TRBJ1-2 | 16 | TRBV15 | TGTGCCACCAGCAGAGAGTGGTCCGGAGCTAACTATGGCTACACCTTC | CATSREWSGANYGYTF
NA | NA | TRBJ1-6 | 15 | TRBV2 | TGTGCCAGCAGTGCTCCGACGGTCCGGGGTTCACCCCTCCACTTT | CASSAPTVRGSPLHF
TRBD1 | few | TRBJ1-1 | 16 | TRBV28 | TGTGCCAGCAGTATCCTCACAGGGGGCCTGAACACTGAAGCTTTCTTT | CASSILTGGLNTEAFF
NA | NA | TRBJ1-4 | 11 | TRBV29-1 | TGCAGCGGCCGAACAACTGAAAAACTGTTTTTT | CSGRTTEKLFF
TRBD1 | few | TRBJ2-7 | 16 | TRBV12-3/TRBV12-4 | TGTGCCAGCAGCCCAGGAGCCGGGACAGGTTCCTACGAGCAGTACTTC | CASSPGAGTGSYEQYF
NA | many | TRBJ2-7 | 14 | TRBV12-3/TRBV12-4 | TGTGCCAGCATTTCACAGGGGAGGTCAAGCGAGCAGTACTTC | CASISQGRSSEQYF
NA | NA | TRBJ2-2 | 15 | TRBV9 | TGTGCCAGCAGCGTACTGGGGACAAACACCGGGGAGCTGTTTTTT | CASSVLGTNTGELFF
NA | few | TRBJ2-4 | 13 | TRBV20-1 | TGCAGTGCTAACCGGGGAGGAAAAAACATTCAGTACTTC | CSANRGGKNIQYF
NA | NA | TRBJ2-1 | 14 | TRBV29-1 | TGCAGCGCCCGCATTTTGGTTTGGTACAATGAGCAGTTCTTC | CSARILVWYNEQFF
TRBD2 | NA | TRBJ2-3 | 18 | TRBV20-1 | TGCAGTGCTAGCCCGGCTAGCGGGCCCGAGAGATACACAGATACGCAGTATTTT | CSASPASGPERYTDTQYF
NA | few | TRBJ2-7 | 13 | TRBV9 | TGTGCCAGCAGCGCAGTGGGCGCCTACGAGCAGTACTTC | CASSAVGAYEQYF
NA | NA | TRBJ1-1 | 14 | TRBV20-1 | TGCAGTGCAGCCCCCCCTGGGTGGAGCACTGAAGCTTTCTTT | CSAAPPGWSTEAFF